One and the same sample provided the 27 T cell receptor beta chains below, sequenced in a study of control samples from healthy donors and cancer patients. Sequencing was performed with immunoSEQ multiplex PCR; in TCRdb, only in-frame clones are kept and a portion is missing. The data contain 110,000 to 150,000 clones, roughly 94% of them singletons. The sequenced sample consisted of PBMCs. Receptors originate from a man between 60 and 75 years old with colorectal cancer.

This sequence joins TRBV11-2 and TRBJ2-2; 11 bases are shared with TRBD1. The CDR3 extends over 15 amino acids. With 3 bases clipped from V and 7 bases from J, the junction kept 4 bases outside the gene matches. CDR1 and CDR2 from the germline V gene are SGHAT and FQNNGV. Written as DNA, the CDR3 is TGTGCCAGCAGCTTGAGGACAGGGGGCAGCGGGGAGCTGTTTTTT. This sequence encodes CASSLRTGGSGELFF.

This sequence joins TRBV2 and TRBJ1-6; no reliable D call. Germline CDR1 is SNHLY and CDR2 is FYNNEI. The CDR3 totals 16 residues. V was shortened by 3 bases and J by 5 bases, with 14 bases between the two germline ends. CDR3 sequence reads: CASSDWRTGNNSPLHF. The DNA for the CDR3 is TGTGCCAGCAGTGATTGGAGGACGGGTAATAATTCACCCCTCCACTTT.

The rearrangement uses TRBV29-1 and TRBJ2-3, with D tentatively TRBD1 (6 bases). With 3 bases removed from V and 0 bases from J, the gap between germline ends came to 7 bases. This CDR3 is 13 amino acids long. Germline V gene lookup returns CDR1 SQVTM and CDR2 ANQGSEA. The DNA for the CDR3 is TGCAGCGTTGAGGGGGCAAGCACAGATACGCAGTATTTT. As protein: CSVEGASTDTQYF.

The chain combines TRBV11-2 with TRBJ2-7; 8 bases fit TRBD1. The CDR3 has 15 amino acids. The V and J ends lost 5 bases and 2 bases, in that order; junction bases with no gene match: 8. Germline CDR1 is SGHAT and CDR2 is FQNNGV. The CDR3 is CASSTPGTGTYEQYF. Written as DNA, the CDR3 is TGTGCCAGCAGCACCCCCGGGACAGGTACCTACGAGCAGTACTTC. The whole variable domain, filled in from reference TRBV11-2 and TRBJ2-7, reads EAGVAQSPRYKIIEKRQSVAFWCNPISGHATLYWYQQILGQGPKLLIQFQNNGVVDDSQLPKDRFSAERLKGVDSTLKIQPAKLEDSAVYLCASSTPGTGTYEQYFGPGTRLTVT.

The V call is TRBV6-6, the J call TRBJ2-1, with unresolved D. This CDR3 is built from 14 residues. The V end was cut by 7 bases, the J end by 3 bases, with 13 bases between. Germline CDR1 MNHNY, CDR2 SVGAGI (reference sequence). The DNA of the CDR3 is TGTGCCAGCACTGTGGGATATATCTACAATGAGCAGTTCTTC. Translating gives CASTVGYIYNEQFF.

The J gene is TRBJ1-6, the V gene TRBV10-3, with a tentative D call TRBD1 (6 bases). The CDR3 has 14 amino acids. Germline V CDR1 and CDR2: ENHRY, SYGVKD. With 6 bases removed from V and 9 bases from J, the gap between germline ends came to 15 bases. The CDR3 spells CAIRGASQGSPLHF. The DNA for the CDR3 is TGTGCCATCAGGGGGGCTTCCCAAGGTTCACCCCTCCACTTT.

This clone was recorded only once. The J gene is TRBJ2-3, the V gene TRBV2; D is uncertain. Trimming removed 6 bases from V and 2 bases from J, with 12 bases in between. This CDR3 is 14 amino acids long. CDR1 and CDR2 from the germline V gene are SNHLY and FYNNEI. The CDR3 protein is CASRVRDHTDTQYF. CDR3 DNA: TGTGCCAGCAGGGTGAGAGACCACACAGATACGCAGTATTTT.

V usage is TRBV6-5 and J usage is TRBJ2-7; D unresolved. Trimming stripped 0 bases from V and 3 bases from J, with 9 bases between. The V gene's germline CDR1 is MNHEY and CDR2 SVGAGI. This CDR3 is built from 14 residues. The CDR3 spells CASSYSLGHYEQYF. The CDR3 region has the DNA TGTGCCAGCAGTTACTCCCTCGGCCACTACGAGCAGTACTTC.

V and J are TRBV7-2 and TRBJ2-7, with D maybe TRBD2 (6 bases). The CDR3 covers 15 residues. Trimming removed 5 bases at V and 2 bases at J, with 16 bases between. CDR1 is SGHTA and CDR2 is FQGNSA in the germline V gene. The CDR3 loop reads CASSTKGGPAYEQYF. CDR3 DNA sequence: TGTGCCAGCAGCACGAAAGGAGGGCCCGCCTACGAGCAGTACTTC.

V and J are TRBV19 and TRBJ1-2; D is perhaps TRBD1 (6 bases). Trimming left V 3 bases short and J 5 bases short, with 10 bases between. Germline V gene lookup returns CDR1 LNHDA and CDR2 SQIVND (reference sequence). The CDR3 has 13 amino acids. CDR3 coding DNA: TGTGCCAGTAGTATGGACAGCAGATATGGCTACACCTTC. This translates into CASSMDSRYGYTF.

As concerns this clone: The same CDR3 can be traced to other DNA sequences in this sample. The chain recombines TRBV18 with TRBJ2-2; D call uncertain. Germline CDR1 and CDR2: KGHSH and LQKENI. CDR3 length equals 13 residues. The germline V and J ends were trimmed by 6 bases and 6 bases, with 11 bases remaining between them. The CDR3 is CASSPTEAGELFF. The DNA for the CDR3 is TGTGCCAGCTCCCCCACAGAGGCCGGGGAGCTGTTTTTT.

This chain uses TRBV6-1 with TRBJ1-1; 8 bases map to TRBD1. This CDR3 contains 14 residues. The V segment lost 7 bases and the J segment 2 bases; nucleotides outside the gene matches: 6. CDR1 and CDR2 (germline): MNHNS, SASEGT. This chain's CDR3 is CASTRDRTNTEAFF. DNA for the CDR3: TGTGCCAGCACAAGGGACAGGACCAACACTGAAGCTTTCTTT.

On this clone: Distinct nucleotide sequences in the sample also encode this CDR3. The chain combines TRBV5-1 with TRBJ1-1; no firm D call. Deletions cut 0 bases from V and 1 base from J, with 7 bases between. The CDR3 length is 14 residues. Germline V lookup: CDR1 SGHRS, CDR2 YFSETQ. In nucleotides, the CDR3 is TGCGCCAGCAGCTTGGCCGGCGGGAACACTGAAGCTTTCTTT. Residues: CASSLAGGNTEAFF.

This chain links TRBV27 with TRBJ1-2, with no clear D. The CDR3 has 14 residues. With 7 bases removed from V and 3 bases from J, the gap between germline ends came to 15 bases. Germline V gives CDR1 MNHEY, CDR2 SMNVEV (reference sequence). CDR3 residues: CASTPGLGYYGYTF. The CDR3 DNA reads as TGTGCCAGCACTCCGGGTCTCGGGTACTATGGCTACACCTTC.

This clone was seen just once. The rearrangement joins TRBV29-1 to TRBJ1-2; 7 nucleotides match TRBD1. The CDR3 contains 14 residues. CDR1 and CDR2 (germline): SQVTM, ANQGSEA. V gave up 7 bases and J gave up 4 bases; unmatched junction bases: 12. CDR3 bases: TGCAGCGCCCAACTACCGGGACAGCCCTATGGCTACACCTTC. This translates into CSAQLPGQPYGYTF. Looking up the rest from reference TRBV29-1 and TRBJ1-2 gives the full variable domain: SAVISQKPSRDICQRGTSLTIQCQVDSQVTMMFWYRQQPGQSLTLIATANQGSEATYESGFVIDKFPISRPNLTFSTLTVSNMSPEDSSIYLCSAQLPGQPYGYTFGSGTRLTVV.

The rearrangement uses TRBV6-1 and TRBJ1-3; D gene unclear. From germline, CDR1 is MNHNS and CDR2 SASEGT. The CDR3 covers 13 residues. V lost 2 bases and J 4 bases, leaving 6 bases between the germline ends. The CDR3 region has the DNA TGTGCCAGCAGTGAATCCGAAGGAAACACCATATATTTT. Protein product: CASSESEGNTIYF.

The chain employs TRBV19 and TRBJ1-4; D remains ambiguous. Trimming stripped 10 bases from V and 2 bases from J, with 11 bases between. The CDR3 extends over 13 amino acids. Germline lookup yields CDR1 LNHDA and CDR2 SQIVND (reference sequence). The CDR3 nucleotides are TGTGCCACCTCGATCGGGACTAATGAAAAACTGTTTTTT. Its translation: CATSIGTNEKLFF.

This sequence joins TRBV27 and TRBJ2-7, with D maybe TRBD2 (6 bases). This CDR3 contains 14 residues. Germline CDR1 is MNHEY and CDR2 is SMNVEV (reference sequence). V dropped 8 bases and J dropped 3 bases, with 17 bases sitting between them. The CDR3 loop reads CASSRGGGVYEQYF. Here the CDR3 DNA reads TGTGCCAGCTCCCGGGGCGGAGGGGTCTACGAGCAGTACTTC.

This rearrangement joins TRBV4-1 to TRBJ1-2; possible D gene TRBD1, 6 bases. The CDR3 spans 12 residues. Germline CDR1 reads MGHRA; CDR2 reads YSYEKL. Trimming took off 1 base at V and 8 bases at J, with 8 bases between the two ends. CDR3 residues: CASSQGQGGYTF. Written as DNA, the CDR3 is TGCGCCAGCAGCCAAGGGCAGGGGGGCTACACCTTC.

The chain recombines TRBV4-1 with TRBJ2-5; D not certain. The germline gives CDR1 MGHRA, CDR2 YSYEKL. The CDR3 is 13 residues long. V lost 0 bases, J lost 9 bases, and 11 bases lay in between. CDR3 nucleotide sequence: TGCGCCAGCAGCCAAGATATCGGTTTGGCCCAGTACTTC. Residues: CASSQDIGLAQYF.

V usage is TRBV9 and J usage is TRBJ1-3; D may be TRBD1 (6 bases). The germline V gene encodes CDR1 SGDLS and CDR2 YYNGEE. The CDR3 totals 15 residues. Trimming left V 3 bases short and J 0 bases short, with 10 bases between. This CDR3 is CASSAGTHSGNTIYF. CDR3 DNA: TGTGCCAGCAGCGCCGGGACACACTCTGGAAACACCATATATTTT.

The V call is TRBV6-2 or TRBV6-3, the J call TRBJ1-1, with D unresolved. Trimming removed 6 bases at V and 0 bases at J, with 14 bases between. Germline lookup yields CDR1 MNHEY and CDR2 SVGEGT. This CDR3 has 15 residues. The DNA of the CDR3 is TGTGCCAGCAGCCCCTTGAGTATCATGAACACTGAAGCTTTCTTT. It is translated as CASSPLSIMNTEAFF.

The chain employs TRBV6-1 and TRBJ1-1, with TRBD1 identical over 10 bases. Germline V CDR1 and CDR2: MNHNS, SASEGT. V trimming: 2 bases; J trimming: 4 bases; junction bases outside the gene matches: 7. The CDR3 consists of 16 residues. The DNA of the CDR3 is TGTGCCAGCAGTGAAAATCCGGGACAGGGGTTCACTGAAGCTTTCTTT. This translates into CASSENPGQGFTEAFF.

The V call is TRBV28, the J call TRBJ1-6; a possible D gene is TRBD1 (5 bases). The CDR3 covers 15 residues. Germline V gene lookup returns CDR1 MDHEN and CDR2 SYDVKM. Trimming left V 8 bases short and J 10 bases short, with 21 bases between. As DNA, the CDR3 is TGTGCCAGCCACCTGGGACCAAGGTTAGGATCACCCCTCCACTTT. Its protein product is CASHLGPRLGSPLHF.

The V and J genes are TRBV2 and TRBJ1-2, with unresolved D. Trimming took 3 bases from V and 2 from J, leaving 10 bases between them. The CDR3 is made up of 14 amino acids. Per germline, CDR1 SNHLY and CDR2 FYNNEI. CDR3 sequence reads: CASSDLGRNYGYTF. Here the CDR3 DNA reads TGTGCCAGCAGTGACCTGGGCAGAAACTATGGCTACACCTTC.

The V call is TRBV2, the J call TRBJ2-5; weak D call: TRBD2 (6 bases). The ends were cut back, 7 bases at V and 2 bases at J, with 14 bases in the middle. Germline V gives CDR1 SNHLY, CDR2 FYNNEI. The CDR3 consists of 14 residues. The CDR3 region is CASIRGGIQETQYF. Here the CDR3 DNA reads TGTGCCAGCATTAGGGGAGGAATTCAAGAGACCCAGTACTTC.

The genes are TRBV6-5 and TRBJ2-7, with no clear D. V lost 2 bases and J 5 bases, leaving 13 bases between the germline ends. The germline gives CDR1 MNHEY, CDR2 SVGAGI. CDR3 length: 14 amino acids. CDR3 sequence: CASSYAGEEDEQYF. Here the CDR3 DNA reads TGTGCCAGCAGTTACGCAGGAGAGGAAGACGAGCAGTACTTC.